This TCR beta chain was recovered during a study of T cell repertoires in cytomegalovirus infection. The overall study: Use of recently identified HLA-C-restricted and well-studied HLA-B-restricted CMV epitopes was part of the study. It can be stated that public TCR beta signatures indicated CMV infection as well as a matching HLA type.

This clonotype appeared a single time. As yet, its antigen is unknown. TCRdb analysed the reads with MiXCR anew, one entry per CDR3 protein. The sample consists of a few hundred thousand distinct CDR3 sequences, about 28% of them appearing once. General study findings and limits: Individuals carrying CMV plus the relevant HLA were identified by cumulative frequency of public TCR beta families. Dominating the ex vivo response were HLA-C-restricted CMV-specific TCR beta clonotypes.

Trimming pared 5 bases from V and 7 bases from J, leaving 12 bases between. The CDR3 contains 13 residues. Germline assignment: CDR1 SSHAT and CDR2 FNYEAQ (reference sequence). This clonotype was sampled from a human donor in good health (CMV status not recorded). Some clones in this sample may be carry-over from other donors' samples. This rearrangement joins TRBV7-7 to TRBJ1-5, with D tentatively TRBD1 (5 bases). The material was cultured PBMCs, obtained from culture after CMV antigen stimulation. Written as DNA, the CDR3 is TGTGCCAGCAGCGGGGGACTTCAACAGCCCCAGCATTTT. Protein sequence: CASSGGLQQPQHF.